The 17 T cell receptor beta chains below all came from one sample that was sequenced in a study of OX40 agonist ivuxolimab in advanced cancers. Libraries were prepared by immunoSEQ multiplex PCR; TCRdb keeps only in-frame clonotypes and omits some of them. The sample shows over 60,000 clones, about 86% of them seen only once. The material was CD4+ or CD8+ T cells sorted from blood, obtained in a trial of the OX40 agonist ivuxolimab. These receptor sequences come from an adult with an advanced solid tumor such as melanoma, head and neck, liver or kidney cancer.

This chain connects TRBV5-1 to TRBJ1-1; D is possibly TRBD1 (5 bases). The CDR3 runs to 14 residues. CDR1 is SGHRS, CDR2 YFSETQ, per germline. Trimming pared 0 bases from V and 7 bases from J, leaving 13 bases between. For the CDR3, the DNA is TGCGCCAGCAGCTTGGGAGGGGCGAACCTTGAAGCTTTCTTT. Its translation: CASSLGGANLEAFF. The complete variable domain, with remaining parts taken from reference TRBV5-1 and TRBJ1-1, reads KAGVTQTPRYLIKTRGQQVTLSCSPISGHRSVSWYQQTPGQGLQFLFEYFSETQRNKGNFPGRFSGRQFSNSRSEMNVSTLELGDSALYLCASSLGGANLEAFFGQGTRLTVV.

The V call is TRBV2, the J call TRBJ2-7; the D is unclear. CDR1 SNHLY and CDR2 FYNNEI come from the germline V gene. V dropped 4 bases and J dropped 6 bases, with 16 bases sitting between them. CDR3 size: 14 residues. CDR3: CASSACPFECEQYF. The CDR3 DNA sequence: TGTGCCAGCAGTGCGTGCCCATTCGAGTGCGAGCAGTACTTC.

The CDR3 loop reads CASRGSSTDTQYF. In nucleotides, the CDR3 is TGTGCCAGTAGGGGATCTAGCACAGATACGCAGTATTTT. The chain links TRBV6-1 to TRBJ2-3, with D perhaps TRBD1 (5 bases). This CDR3 has 13 residues. CDR1 MNHNS and CDR2 SASEGT come from the germline V gene. V shed 9 bases and J shed 0 bases, with 10 bases lying between them.

The chain recombines TRBV2 with TRBJ2-4; D is perhaps TRBD2 (5 bases). CDR1 and CDR2 from the germline V gene are SNHLY and FYNNEI. The CDR3 length is 13 residues. V lost 6 bases, J lost 0 bases, and 6 bases lay in between. CDR3 DNA: TGTGCCAGCAGAAGCGGAGCCAAAAACATTCAGTACTTC. As protein: CASRSGAKNIQYF.

The table lists this clone with a few counts. The CDR3 region has the DNA TGTGCCAGCAGTTTCTGGACAGGGAAGGTTAATGGCTACACCTTC. Translation: CASSFWTGKVNGYTF. The chain recombines TRBV27 with TRBJ1-2; TRBD1 agrees at 8 bases. The CDR3 loop spans 15 amino acids. CDR1 and CDR2 from the germline V gene are MNHEY and SMNVEV (reference sequence). V was pared by 3 bases and J by 6 bases, with 9 bases of the junction left unmatched.

This chain joins TRBV9 and TRBJ2-2; possibly TRBD1 for D (5 bases). Per germline, CDR1 SGDLS and CDR2 YYNGEE. The CDR3 is 17 residues long. Deletions cut 0 bases from V and 3 bases from J, with 15 bases between. The CDR3 DNA follows: TGTGCCAGCAGCGTAGCCCTGACAGTAATTCACACCGGGGAGCTGTTTTTT. Protein sequence: CASSVALTVIHTGELFF.

As for this clone: One end of the junction does not line up with germline, which may come from a read error. The chain employs TRBV4-2 and TRBJ2-7; 8 nucleotides align to TRBD2. Germline V gives CDR1 LGHNA, CDR2 YNFKEQ. CDR3 length equals 14 residues. The DNA of the CDR3 is TGTGCCAGCAGCCAAGTGACTAGCGAGCATCTCAGGGACTTC. Protein product: CASSQVTSEHLRDF.

The chain has TRBV9 and TRBJ1-1; D is undetermined. Trimming left V 6 bases short and J 0 bases short, with 9 bases between. The CDR3 is 13 residues long. Germline loops: CDR1 SGDLS, CDR2 YYNGEE. The CDR3 sequence: CASKAGMNTEAFF. The CDR3 coding sequence is TGTGCCAGCAAGGCAGGAATGAACACTGAAGCTTTCTTT. The full variable domain, with the rest looked up from reference TRBV9 and TRBJ1-1, is DSGVTQTPKHLITATGQRVTLRCSPRSGDLSVYWYQQSLDQGLQFLIQYYNGEERAKGNILERFSAQQFPDLHSELNLSSLELGDSALYFCASKAGMNTEAFFGQGTRLTVV.

The chain has TRBV23-1 and TRBJ2-2, with D possibly matching TRBD2 (6 bases). TRBV23-1 is classed as an ORF, of uncertain function. The CDR3 is 15 residues long. V gave up 5 bases and J gave up 5 bases, with 15 bases separating them. This CDR3 reads CASSVTGEETGELFF. The CDR3, as DNA: TGCGCCAGCAGTGTCACCGGGGAGGAAACCGGGGAGCTGTTTTTT.

The chain links TRBV7-3 to TRBJ1-3, with a possible D match to TRBD1 (6 bases). Germline V CDR1 and CDR2: SGHTA, FQGTGA. The CDR3 length is 14 residues. The V end lost 5 bases, the J end lost 0 bases, and 8 bases lay between the germline ends. CDR3 bases: TGTGCCAGCAGCACAGGGAGCTCTGGAAACACCATATATTTT. Amino acid sequence: CASSTGSSGNTIYF. Variable domain in full (rest from reference TRBV7-3 and TRBJ1-3): GAGVSQTPSNKVTEKGKYVELRCDPISGHTALYWYRQSLGQGPEFLIYFQGTGAADDSGLPNDRFFAVRPEGSVSTLKIQRTERGDSAVYLCASSTGSSGNTIYFGEGSWLTVV.

The V and J genes are TRBV4-2 and TRBJ2-1, with 8 positions matching TRBD2. V dropped 2 bases and J dropped 4; count of bases not matched to a gene: 7. Germline V gives CDR1 LGHNA, CDR2 YNFKEQ. The CDR3 spans 16 residues. For the CDR3, the DNA is TGTGCCAGCAGCCAATCCGGGACTAGGGCTTACAATGAGCAGTTCTTC. Translation gives CASSQSGTRAYNEQFF.

The chain is built from TRBV6-5 and TRBJ1-4; D not resolved. V was trimmed by 6 bases and J by 0 bases, leaving 8 bases between them. Germline V gene lookup returns CDR1 MNHEY and CDR2 SVGAGI. The CDR3 length is 14 residues. CDR3 nucleotide sequence: TGTGCCAGCAGCCAAGGAGCAACTAATGAAAAACTGTTTTTT. Its translation: CASSQGATNEKLFF.

The chain employs TRBV29-1 and TRBJ2-7; D call uncertain. The CDR3 is made up of 12 amino acids. Per the germline V gene, CDR1 is SQVTM and CDR2 is ANQGSEA. The ends were cut back, 3 bases at V and 3 bases at J, with 9 bases in the middle. CDR3 sequence reads: CSVEVGNYEQYF. DNA of the CDR3: TGCAGCGTTGAGGTGGGGAACTACGAGCAGTACTTC.

The V call is TRBV21-1, the J call TRBJ1-1. TRBV21-1 is recorded as a pseudogene. The CDR3 covers 19 residues. The CDR3 DNA sequence: TGTGCCAGCAGCAAAGAACGGGCAGCCCCTCCAAGGAAGGGCACTGAAGCTTTCTTT. Translation: CASSKERAAPPRKGTEAFF.

Concerning this clone itself: Distinct nucleotide sequences in the sample also encode this CDR3. The CDR3 reads CASNRASSTDTQYF. The DNA of the CDR3 is TGCGCCAGCAACCGAGCGTCTAGCACAGATACGCAGTATTTT. The chain employs TRBV5-1 and TRBJ2-3; D ambiguous. Per germline, CDR1 SGHRS and CDR2 YFSETQ. Deletions cut 6 bases from V and 0 bases from J, with 11 bases between. The CDR3 covers 14 residues.

This sequence joins TRBV7-3 and TRBJ1-1; 10 bases align to TRBD1. The CDR3 totals 14 residues. Germline CDR1 SGHTA, CDR2 FQGTGA. Trimming at V came to 4 bases and at J to 4 bases, leaving 3 bases not matched to a gene. CDR3 bases: TGTGCCAGCAGCTCGGACAGGGGGTCCACTGAAGCTTTCTTT. Encoded protein: CASSSDRGSTEAFF.

V and J are TRBV19 and TRBJ1-6; 7 bases are a match to TRBD1. The germline V gene encodes CDR1 LNHDA and CDR2 SQIVND (reference sequence). This CDR3 has 17 residues. After removal of 4 bases from V and 6 bases from J, the junction contained 12 bases not matched to a gene. The CDR3 DNA reads TGTGCCAGTAGTAAGGATTCGCCGACAGGGTTTAATTCACCCCTCCACTTT. Translated: CASSKDSPTGFNSPLHF. The full variable domain, rest sourced from reference TRBV19 and TRBJ1-6, is DGGITQSPKYLFRKEGQNVTLSCEQNLNHDAMYWYRQDPGQGLRLIYYSQIVNDFQKGDIAEGYSVSREKKESFPLTVTSAQKNPTAFYLCASSKDSPTGFNSPLHFGNGTRLTVT.